The next 13 T cell receptor beta chains were all read from a single sample in a study of blood T cells in healthy people across ages. It was with a sample-barcoded 5' primer and a J-beta primer mix that a second PCR of roughly 7 to 11 cycles was run. TCRdb used MiXCR to reprocess the 5' RACE reads, holding one entry per CDR3 protein. The data contain about 780,000 distinct CDR3 sequences, 35% to 50% of them singletons. Material for sequencing was blood. The receptor source for this set is an elderly man in good health.

The J gene is TRBJ2-1, the V gene TRBV20-1; 7 positions agree with TRBD2. The CDR3 spans 16 residues. Germline values: CDR1 DFQATT, CDR2 SNEGSKA (reference sequence). V was clipped by 0 bases and J by 8 bases; unmatched bases: 13. CDR3 sequence: CSARDLAGAFDDEQFF. The CDR3 DNA follows: TGCAGTGCTAGAGATCTGGCGGGAGCGTTCGACGATGAGCAGTTCTTC.

This clonotype was seen a handful of times. The chain employs TRBV7-6 and TRBJ2-1, with 7 bases matching TRBD2. Looked up from germline, CDR1 is SGHVS and CDR2 is FNYEAQ. The CDR3 runs to 17 residues. V was pared by 1 base and J by 8 bases, with 14 bases of the junction left unmatched. The CDR3 protein is CASSLGRASGLTYEQFF. CDR3 in DNA: TGTGCCAGCAGCTTAGGTAGGGCTAGCGGCCTGACCTATGAGCAGTTCTTC. The entire variable domain, with the rest obtained from reference TRBV7-6 and TRBJ2-1, is as follows: GAGVSQSPRYKVTKRGQDVALRCDPISGHVSLYWYRQALGQGPEFLTYFNYEAQQDKSGLPNDRFSAERPEGSISTLTIQRTEQRDSAMYRCASSLGRASGLTYEQFFGPGTRLTVL.

The chain has TRBV10-3 and TRBJ1-5; D is undetermined. This CDR3 is built from 15 residues. CDR1 is ENHRY and CDR2 is SYGVKD in the germline V gene. Deletions cut 0 bases from V and 7 bases from J, with 13 bases between. CDR3 sequence (DNA): TGTGCCATCAGTGAGTCTGACGGCCTTGGACAGCCCCAGCATTTT. Protein product: CAISESDGLGQPQHF.

This CDR3 reads CSAQGLDNQPQHF. The DNA for the CDR3 is TGCAGTGCCCAGGGACTCGACAATCAGCCCCAGCATTTT. The chain couples TRBV20-1 to TRBJ1-5, with D possibly being TRBD1 (5 bases). The germline CDR1 and CDR2 sequences are DFQATT and SNEGSKA (reference sequence). This CDR3 has 13 amino acids. Trimming took off 6 bases at V and 3 bases at J, with 12 bases between the two ends.

The chain links TRBV5-6 to TRBJ2-4; D unclear. Germline V gene sequence: CDR1 SGHDT, CDR2 YYEEEE. This CDR3 spans 16 amino acids. Between the trimmed V and J ends, which lost 1 base and 2 bases, there was a span of 13 bases. The CDR3 spells CASSLRQSYPKNIQYF. DNA for the CDR3: TGTGCCAGCAGCTTGCGGCAGTCTTACCCCAAAAACATTCAGTACTTC.

V and J are TRBV4-3 and TRBJ1-6, with TRBD1 identical over 9 bases. Germline lookup yields CDR1 LGHNA and CDR2 YSLEER. This CDR3 contains 15 residues. V was pared by 4 bases and J by 11 bases, with 9 bases of the junction left unmatched. In DNA, the CDR3 is TGCGCCAGCAGCCGCCTAGGGACAGGGATGACACCCCTCCACTTT. Its translation: CASSRLGTGMTPLHF.

This clonotype was picked up many times. The V call is TRBV3-1, the J call TRBJ2-1; D gene unclear. The germline CDR1 and CDR2 sequences are LGHDT and YNNKEL (reference sequence). This CDR3 contains 13 residues. Trimming cost V 1 base and J 7 bases, with 8 bases left between them. For the CDR3, the DNA is TGTGCCAGCAGCCAAGTTTCATCTAATGAGCAGTTCTTC. Protein: CASSQVSSNEQFF.

In nucleotides, the CDR3 is TGTGCCAGCAGCCAGAGAGGGGCCCAAACCAACGTCCTGACTTTC. Residues: CASSQRGAQTNVLTF. The chain couples TRBV3-1 to TRBJ2-6; D may match TRBD1 or TRBD2 (5 bases each). CDR1 and CDR2 from the germline V gene are LGHDT and YNNKEL (reference sequence). This CDR3 is 15 amino acids long. V shed 3 bases and J shed 8 bases, with 14 bases lying between them.

This sequence joins TRBV20-1 and TRBJ1-1, with 7 bases that match TRBD1. Germline V gene lookup returns CDR1 DFQATT and CDR2 SNEGSKA (reference sequence). V was clipped by 6 bases and J by 0 bases; unmatched bases: 7. The CDR3 covers 14 residues. This CDR3 is CSAAPGTVNTEAFF. CDR3 bases: TGCAGTGCCGCTCCCGGGACAGTGAACACTGAAGCTTTCTTT.

This clonotype occurred many times. The V gene is TRBV5-1, the J gene TRBJ2-3, with no clear D. This CDR3 is built from 15 residues. CDR1 SGHRS and CDR2 YFSETQ come from the germline V gene. Trimming stripped 0 bases from V and 5 bases from J, with 13 bases between. CDR3 sequence (DNA): TGCGCCAGCAGCTTGGTTGGATACGACGAAGATACGCAGTATTTT. Translating it yields CASSLVGYDEDTQYF.

This clonotype was seen only a few times. The chain carries TRBV6-4 and TRBJ2-3, with D possibly TRBD1 on 6 matching bases. Germline assignment: CDR1 MRHNA and CDR2 SNTAGT. V was cut by 4 bases and J by 10 bases, with 18 bases left in between. There are 14 residues in the CDR3. Here the CDR3 DNA reads TGTGCCAGCAGTGCCGCCCTGGGAGCAGGGGCGCAGTATTTT. This gives the protein CASSAALGAGAQYF.

J is TRBJ1-5 and V is TRBV29-1; TRBD1 might be the D (5 bases). Germline values: CDR1 SQVTM, CDR2 ANQGSEA. The V end lost 4 bases, the J end lost 4 bases, and 11 bases lay between the germline ends. This CDR3 is built from 13 residues. CDR3 sequence: CSVGPGRNQPQHF. CDR3 sequence (DNA): TGCAGCGTTGGCCCAGGGCGAAATCAGCCCCAGCATTTT. The whole variable domain, remainder taken from reference TRBV29-1 and TRBJ1-5, is SAVISQKPSRDICQRGTSLTIQCQVDSQVTMMFWYRQQPGQSLTLIATANQGSEATYESGFVIDKFPISRPNLTFSTLTVSNMSPEDSSIYLCSVGPGRNQPQHFGDGTRLSIL.

A remark on this clonotype: With a much larger clone just one base away, this may be a read error. The J gene is TRBJ2-1, the V gene TRBV15; D gene ambiguous. The closer fit of TRBJ2-7 to the DNA end suggests the J call may be wrong. The germline V gene encodes CDR1 LNHNV and CDR2 YYDKDF (reference sequence). This CDR3 region has 14 residues. CDR3 DNA sequence: TGTGCCACCAGCAGCGGATTCTCCTACAATGAGCAGTACTTC. It is translated as CATSSGFSYNEQYF.